The T cell receptor beta chain under discussion was sequenced for a study of Ad26.COV2.S vaccination and SARS-CoV-2 variants. About the research overall: Enrollment placed the donor in the COV1001 Ad26.COV2.S trial arm.

CDR1 and CDR2 (germline): KGHSH, LQKENI. Deletions cut 2 bases from V and 0 bases from J, with 9 bases between. There are 15 residues in the CDR3. The assay was immunoSEQ multiplex PCR, and TCRdb's table has in-frame clones only and misses some. The table lists about 280,000 clones, around 87% of them singletons. Treatment denoted: 15 to 20 received Ad26.COV2.S at low or high dose, single or two shots; roughly 5 received placebo; per-sample allocation not given. Sampling happened 63 days after the first vaccine or placebo injection. Within Boston, the person who donated was an adult of 18-55 years. This chain uses TRBV18 with TRBJ2-3, with D possibly being TRBD2 (5 bases). Sequencing used peripheral blood, obtained in a trial of Ad26.COV2.S vaccine versus placebo. The sequence derives from a person between 18 and 65 years old who received the Ad26.COV2.S COVID-19 vaccine or a placebo. CDR3 sequence reads: CASSPVDSSTDTQYF. The CDR3, as DNA: TGTGCCAGCTCACCAGTGGACTCTAGCACAGATACGCAGTATTTT.